This T cell receptor (beta chain) was profiled in a study of shared clonotypes between healthy human individuals. This clone was counted a few times. The length of the CDR3 is 16 residues. Germline-derived CDR1 and CDR2 are SGHRS and YFSETQ. V lost 0 bases to trimming and J lost 4 bases, with 13 bases between them. Assay: immunoSEQ multiplex PCR; the TCRdb copy retains only in-frame clones and omits some. Seen here are about 980,000 clones, 76% observed once, and the top ten hold 1.5%. The V gene is TRBV5-1, the J gene TRBJ1-4; weak D call: TRBD1 (5 bases). The sequenced material came from memory CD4+ T cells sorted from blood. Specified subset: CD45RA-negative fraction. The sequence was obtained from a man in his late teens or twenties in good health. The CDR3 is CASSLAGGKGNEKLFF. The CDR3 coding sequence is TGCGCCAGCAGCTTGGCCGGGGGTAAGGGTAATGAAAAACTGTTTTTT.